A selection of T cell receptor beta chains follows, all from one sample in a study of cytomegalovirus exposure and HLA in healthy donors. The table came from immunoSEQ multiplex PCR; TCRdb's copy has only in-frame clones and leaves some out. The repertoire holds around 140,000 clones, with around 65% as singletons. The sequenced sample consisted of PBMCs. The source is a male donor in good health and CMV-seronegative. Both conserved end residues are part of each CDR3. Rows give clone size only sometimes, using once, few, many, or a class for an expanded clone.

>TRBJ1-1|.|TRBV5-1
CASSLAVWGLTVNTEAFF
>TRBJ2-5|few|TRBV5-1
CASRWSSGGNQETQYF
>TRBJ1-2|.|TRBV18
CASSSKGQGAYYGYTF
>.|.|TRBV7-2
CASSLSGGPYEQYF
>TRBJ1-1|.|TRBV11-3
CASSFHGANTEAFF
>TRBJ2-5|few|TRBV7-9
CASSLDRTGGAETQYF
>TRBJ1-5|.|TRBV2
CASSKGQGYQPQHF
>TRBJ2-1|once|TRBV6-1
CASSARLAFNEQFF
>TRBJ2-1|.|TRBV7-3
CASSSTRGCEQFF
>TRBJ1-1|.|TRBV5-1
CASSLGVMNTEAFF
>TRBJ2-7|.|TRBV7-3
CASSLTTSLHEQYF
>TRBJ1-5|.|TRBV6-5
CASRSRGPGNQPQHF
>.|.|TRBV5-6
CASSPGQLYEQYF
>TRBJ1-3|once|TRBV14
CASSRNVGPGNTIYF
>TRBJ1-2|.|TRBV19
CASRMQGLGYGYTF
>TRBJ1-2|.|TRBV30
CAWSAKQGPGYTF
>TRBJ2-3|.|TRBV18
CASSPVGLAGADTQYF
>TRBJ2-7|.|TRBV27
CASSPRLGGAIYEQYF
>TRBJ1-2|few|TRBV28
CASCLGQGFGYTF
>TRBJ1-5|.|TRBV15
CATSRDKTGHSNQPQHF